The sequence of this TCR beta chain was determined in a study of OX40 agonist ivuxolimab in advanced cancers. The protocol was immunoSEQ multiplex PCR, while the TCRdb copy is restricted to in-frame clones and leaves out a portion. The repertoire holds about 42,000 clones, 80% to 90% seen once, with about 6.3% in the top ten. Study-level results: Some nonresponders also had low normalized T-cell clonal expansion.

On this clone itself: Its matching antigen is unknown.

The CDR3 runs to 18 residues. Per the germline V gene, CDR1 is MNHNS and CDR2 is SASEGT. Trimming at V came to 2 bases and at J to 4 bases, leaving 8 bases not matched to a gene. This clonotype was sampled from an adult with an advanced solid tumor such as melanoma, head and neck, liver or kidney cancer. The rearrangement links TRBV6-1 to TRBJ2-2, with 12 bases matching TRBD2. The sequencing here drew on CD4+ or CD8+ T cells sorted from blood, taken in a trial of the OX40 agonist ivuxolimab. The CDR3 here is CASSEYGTSGLGTGELFF. CDR3 DNA: TGTGCCAGCAGTGAATACGGGACTAGCGGGTTAGGCACCGGGGAGCTGTTTTTT.